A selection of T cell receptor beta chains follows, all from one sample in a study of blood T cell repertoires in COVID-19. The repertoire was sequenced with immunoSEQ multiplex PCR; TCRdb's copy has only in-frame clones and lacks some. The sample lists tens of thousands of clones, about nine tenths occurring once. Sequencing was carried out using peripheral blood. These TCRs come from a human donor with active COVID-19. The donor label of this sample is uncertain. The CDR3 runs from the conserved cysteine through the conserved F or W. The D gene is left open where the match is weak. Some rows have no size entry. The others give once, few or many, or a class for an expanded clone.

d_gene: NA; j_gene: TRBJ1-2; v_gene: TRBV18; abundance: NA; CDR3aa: CASSPPSGQHYGYTF; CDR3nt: TGTGCCAGCTCACCACCGAGTGGACAGCACTATGGCTACACCTTC
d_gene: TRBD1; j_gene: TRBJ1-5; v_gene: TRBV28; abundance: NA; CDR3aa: CASRSTGTGNQPQHF; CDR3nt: TGTGCCAGCAGGTCAACCGGGACAGGCAATCAGCCCCAGCATTTT
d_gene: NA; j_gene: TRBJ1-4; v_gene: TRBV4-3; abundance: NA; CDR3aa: CASSQVFSEREKLFF; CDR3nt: TGCGCCAGCAGCCAAGTTTTCTCAGAGAGGGAAAAACTGTTTTTT
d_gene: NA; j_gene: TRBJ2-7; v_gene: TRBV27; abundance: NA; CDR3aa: CASSSAGRTSYEQYF; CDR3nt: TGTGCCAGCAGTTCGGCGGGACGCACGTCCTACGAGCAGTACTTC
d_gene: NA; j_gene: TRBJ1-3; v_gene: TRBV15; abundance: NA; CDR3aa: CATSRPNSGNTIYF; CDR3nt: TGTGCCACCAGCAGACCAAACTCTGGAAACACCATATATTTT
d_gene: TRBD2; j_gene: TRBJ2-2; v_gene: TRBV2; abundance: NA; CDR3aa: CASSQGTSGTNTGELFF; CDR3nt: TGTGCCAGCAGTCAAGGGACTAGCGGGACGAACACCGGGGAGCTGTTTTTT
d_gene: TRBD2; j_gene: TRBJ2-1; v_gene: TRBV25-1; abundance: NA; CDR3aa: CASSTGLAGPSSYNEQFF; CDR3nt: TGTGCCAGCAGTACGGGACTAGCGGGGCCTAGCTCCTACAATGAGCAGTTCTTC
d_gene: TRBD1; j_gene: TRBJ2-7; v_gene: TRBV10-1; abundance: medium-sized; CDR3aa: CATQLLGQGNHEQYF; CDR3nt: TGCGCCACACAACTCTTGGGACAGGGGAACCACGAGCAGTACTTC
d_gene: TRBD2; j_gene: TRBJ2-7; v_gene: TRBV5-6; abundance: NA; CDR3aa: CASSPGLAGGPSHEQYF; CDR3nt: TGTGCCAGCAGCCCGGGACTAGCGGGGGGGCCTTCCCACGAGCAGTACTTC
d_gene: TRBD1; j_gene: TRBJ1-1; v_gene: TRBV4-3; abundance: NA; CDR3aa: CASSQDQGQTLNTEAFF; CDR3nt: TGCGCCAGCAGCCAAGATCAGGGACAGACCCTGAACACTGAAGCTTTCTTT
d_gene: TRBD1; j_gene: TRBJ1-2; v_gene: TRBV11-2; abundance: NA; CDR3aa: CASSLGSGTGYFGYTF; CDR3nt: TGTGCCAGCAGCTTAGGTTCCGGGACAGGGTACTTCGGCTACACCTTC
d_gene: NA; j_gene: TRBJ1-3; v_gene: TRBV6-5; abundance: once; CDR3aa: CASSSDSSSGNTIYF; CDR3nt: TGTGCCAGCAGTTCTGACAGTAGCTCTGGAAACACCATATATTTT
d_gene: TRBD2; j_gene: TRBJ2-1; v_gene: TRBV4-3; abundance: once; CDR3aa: CASSQDGLAGNEQFF; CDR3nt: TGCGCCAGCAGCCAAGACGGACTAGCGGGGAATGAGCAGTTCTTC